Below are 29 T cell receptor beta chains sequenced from a single sample in a study of OX40 agonist ivuxolimab in advanced cancers. Library construction relied on the immunoSEQ multiplex PCR assay. TCRdb holds this immuneACCESS table with in-frame rearrangements only. Some clones are missing; in checked studies, unresolved V genes explain under half, and the rest has no known cause. This sample holds about 38,000 clones; over 60% were observed only once. The leading ten clones occupy over 7.5% of the sample. The specimen comprised CD4+ or CD8+ T cells sorted from blood, sampled in a trial of the OX40 agonist ivuxolimab. Receptors originate from an adult with an advanced solid tumor such as melanoma, head and neck, liver or kidney cancer.

The chain uses TRBV28 and TRBJ1-5; D is ambiguous. The CDR3 is 16 amino acids. Trimming stripped 6 bases from V and 2 bases from J, with 17 bases between. Germline V gene data show CDR1 as MDHEN and CDR2 as SYDVKM. The chain's CDR3 is CASSTARRTGNQPQHF. DNA of the CDR3: TGTGCCAGCAGCACCGCCAGGAGGACGGGCAATCAGCCCCAGCATTTT.

The chain links TRBV5-6 to TRBJ2-1; 11 bases line up with TRBD2. The germline gives CDR1 SGHDT, CDR2 YYEEEE. The length of the CDR3 is 17 residues. Trimming removed 0 bases from V and 6 bases from J; junction bases left unmatched: 8. CDR3 residues: CASSLGWGLADLNEQFF. The CDR3, as DNA: TGTGCCAGCAGCTTGGGGTGGGGACTAGCGGACCTCAATGAGCAGTTCTTC.

This chain uses TRBV9 with TRBJ2-2, with 7 positions matching TRBD2. Per germline, CDR1 SGDLS and CDR2 YYNGEE. The V and J ends lost 3 bases and 4 bases, in that order; junction bases with no gene match: 9. This CDR3 spans 16 amino acids. DNA of the CDR3: TGTGCCAGCAGCGGACGGGGGGAGATCGGCACCGGGGAGCTGTTTTTT. Translation: CASSGRGEIGTGELFF.

The rearrangement joins TRBV28 to TRBJ1-2; D is unresolved. V lost 5 bases and J lost 1, with 14 bases in between. The CDR3 sequence is 15 residues long. Germline V gives CDR1 MDHEN, CDR2 SYDVKM. The CDR3 nucleotides are TGTGCCAGCAGTAAGGGCACGCCTAGTAACTATGGCTACACCTTC. The encoded protein is CASSKGTPSNYGYTF.

The CDR3 spells CASSPTGEYGYTF. The CDR3 region has the DNA TGTGCCAGCTCACCAACAGGGGAATATGGCTACACCTTC. The chain uses TRBV18 and TRBJ1-2; 7 nucleotides align to TRBD1. CDR3 length equals 13 residues. Germline loops: CDR1 KGHSH, CDR2 LQKENI. J was trimmed by 5 bases and V by 2 bases; bases with no gene match: 2.

The chain carries TRBV6-1 and TRBJ1-5, with TRBD1 as a possible D gene (5 bases). Germline-derived CDR1 and CDR2 are MNHNS and SASEGT. Trimming took off 8 bases at V and 0 bases at J, with 14 bases between the two ends. This CDR3 spans 15 amino acids. The CDR3: CASCSRGVSNQPQHF. The CDR3 DNA is TGTGCCAGCTGCTCCCGGGGGGTTAGCAATCAGCCCCAGCATTTT.

The chain joins TRBV19 to TRBJ2-3; D may be TRBD1 or TRBD2 (5 bases each). Per germline, CDR1 LNHDA and CDR2 SQIVND (reference sequence). V shed 8 bases and J shed 3 bases, with 18 bases lying between them. This CDR3 is 15 amino acids long. CDR3 DNA: TGTGCCAGTGTCGGGTTATCGGGGCGAACAGATACGCAGTATTTT. Its translation is CASVGLSGRTDTQYF.

The chain is built from TRBV7-9 and TRBJ2-3, with 8 bases that match TRBD1. Per germline, CDR1 SEHNR and CDR2 FQNEAQ (reference sequence). The CDR3 extends over 14 amino acids. J was trimmed by 2 bases and V by 5 bases; bases with no gene match: 3. This CDR3 is CASSEDRATDTQYF. Here the CDR3 DNA reads TGTGCCAGCAGCGAGGACAGGGCCACAGATACGCAGTATTTT.

For this clone: The junction differs from germline at one of its ends, possibly a read error. This chain uses TRBV10-3 with TRBJ2-1; perhaps TRBD2 as D (5 bases). The CDR3 extends over 16 amino acids. Germline lookup yields CDR1 ENHRY and CDR2 SYGVKD. CDR3 bases: TGTGCCACCAGTGAAGAGCAGCGGAGCTCCTACAATGAGCAGTTCTTC. It codes for CATSEEQRSSYNEQFF.

The rearrangement links TRBV7-9 to TRBJ2-3; no clear D gene. Germline CDR1 is SEHNR and CDR2 is FQNEAQ (reference sequence). The CDR3 sequence is 13 residues long. V lost 3 bases to trimming and J lost 6 bases, with 10 bases between them. The CDR3 loop is CASSLGSYDTQYF. Here the CDR3 DNA reads TGTGCCAGCAGCTTGGGTAGCTACGATACGCAGTATTTT. The variable domain in full, with the rest retrieved from reference TRBV7-9 and TRBJ2-3, is DTGVSQNPRHKITKRGQNVTFRCDPISEHNRLYWYRQTLGQGPEFLTYFQNEAQLEKSRLLSDRFSAERPKGSFSTLEIQRTEQGDSAMYLCASSLGSYDTQYFGPGTRLTVL.

The J gene is TRBJ2-7, the V gene TRBV14, with D unclear. From germline, CDR1 is SGHDN and CDR2 FVKESK. The CDR3 spans 11 residues. Trimming pared 1 base from V and 9 bases from J, leaving 7 bases between. The CDR3 reads CASSQGPMQYF. The CDR3 DNA is TGTGCCAGCAGCCAAGGACCTATGCAGTACTTC.

The V gene is TRBV6-8, the J gene TRBJ2-3; D perhaps matches TRBD1 (5 bases). V dropped 4 bases and J dropped 1 base, with 6 bases sitting between them. Germline-derived CDR1 and CDR2 are MNHGY and SAAAGT. The CDR3 spans 13 residues. CDR3 sequence (DNA): TGTGCCAGCAGTTGGACACGCACAGATACGCAGTATTTT. It specifies CASSWTRTDTQYF.

This chain connects TRBV19 to TRBJ2-3; no definite D call. In germline, CDR1 is LNHDA, CDR2 SQIVND (reference sequence). Trimming removed 6 bases at V and 2 bases at J, with 3 bases between. The CDR3 totals 11 residues. CDR3 region: CASSLTDTQYF. In DNA form, the CDR3 reads TGTGCCAGTAGCCTCACAGATACGCAGTATTTT.

V usage is TRBV2 and J usage is TRBJ2-2; D unresolved. Between the trimmed V and J ends, which lost 8 bases and 3 bases, there was a span of 10 bases. The V gene's germline CDR1 is SNHLY and CDR2 FYNNEI. The CDR3 runs 13 residues. This chain's CDR3 is CASRPPDTGELFF. DNA of the CDR3: TGTGCCAGCCGGCCCCCGGACACCGGGGAGCTGTTTTTT.

This clone was seen a single time. The J gene is TRBJ1-2, the V gene TRBV29-1; no clear D. V lost 5 bases and J lost 0, with 7 bases in between. The CDR3 length is 12 residues. Germline lookup yields CDR1 SQVTM and CDR2 ANQGSEA. Written as DNA, the CDR3 is TGCAGCGTTTCCGGGACTAACTATGGCTACACCTTC. This codes for CSVSGTNYGYTF.

This clone was detected a few times. The chain links TRBV6-6 to TRBJ2-7, with D possibly TRBD1 on 6 matching bases. Germline V CDR1 and CDR2: MNHNY, SVGAGI (reference sequence). The V and J ends lost 6 bases and 9 bases respectively, with 21 bases between them. CDR3 size: 14 residues. CDR3 amino acids: CASSVGQRLRVQYF. CDR3 sequence (DNA): TGTGCCAGCAGCGTAGGACAGCGCCTACGAGTGCAGTACTTC.

V usage is TRBV7-8 and J usage is TRBJ1-6, with D hard to call. The germline V gene has CDR1 SGHVS and CDR2 FQNEAQ. This CDR3 is 17 amino acids long. V was pared by 5 bases and J by 2 bases, with 16 bases between. In DNA form, the CDR3 reads TGTGCCAGCAGCCCCCTACCCGCAGTTGCCTATAATTCACCCCTCCACTTT. Protein: CASSPLPAVAYNSPLHF.

The gene calls are TRBV5-1 and TRBJ1-4, with D perhaps TRBD1 (6 bases). This CDR3 is 15 amino acids long. Trimming cost V 4 bases and J 5 bases, with 15 bases left between them. Germline V gene sequence: CDR1 SGHRS, CDR2 YFSETQ. The CDR3 coding sequence is TGCGCCAGCAGCCCGCTTGGGACACAGAATGAAAAACTGTTTTTT. Protein sequence: CASSPLGTQNEKLFF.

The CDR3 loop reads CASSYSKNTEAFF. DNA of the CDR3: TGTGCCAGCAGTTACTCGAAGAACACTGAAGCTTTCTTT. V gene TRBV6-6 combines with J gene TRBJ1-1; no definite D call. The CDR3 is 13 amino acids. V lost 0 bases to trimming and J lost 1 base, with 3 bases between them. Germline loops: CDR1 MNHNY, CDR2 SVGAGI (reference sequence).

This rearrangement joins TRBV5-6 to TRBJ2-2; TRBD2 might be the D (5 bases). Germline CDR1 reads SGHDT; CDR2 reads YYEEEE. This CDR3 comprises 14 residues. Trimming left V 4 bases short and J 4 bases short, with 11 bases between. The CDR3 sequence: CASSRREGTGELFF. Written as DNA, the CDR3 is TGTGCCAGCAGCCGCCGAGAGGGCACCGGGGAGCTGTTTTTT.

This chain connects TRBV6-5 to TRBJ1-6, with 7 bases lining up with TRBD1. Unmatched junction bases numbered 11, after V lost 5 bases and J lost 10 bases. The CDR3 sequence is 15 residues long. Germline V gene sequence: CDR1 MNHEY, CDR2 SVGAGI. The CDR3 protein is CASSLFTGERSPLHF. CDR3 nucleotides: TGTGCCAGCAGTCTATTTACAGGGGAAAGATCACCCCTCCACTTT.

The chain combines TRBV19 with TRBJ2-7; possible D gene TRBD1, 6 bases. Germline CDR1 and CDR2: LNHDA and SQIVND (reference sequence). The CDR3 is 12 residues long. Deletions cut 2 bases from V and 8 bases from J, with 10 bases between. CDR3 loop: CASSIPRGQQYF. As DNA, the CDR3 is TGTGCCAGTAGTATACCCAGGGGACAGCAGTACTTC.

This clone occurred a few times. This chain links TRBV7-2 with TRBJ1-5, with D possibly being TRBD1 (5 bases). Germline CDR1 reads SGHTA; CDR2 reads FQGNSA. Deletions cut 2 bases from V and 7 bases from J, with 9 bases between. This CDR3 is 13 amino acids long. CDR3 DNA: TGTGCCAGCAGCTTAAATCGGGGCCAGCCCCAGCATTTT. As protein: CASSLNRGQPQHF.

The rearrangement joins TRBV29-1 to TRBJ2-7; 8 nucleotides line up with TRBD1. The J segment lost 5 bases and the V segment lost 7 bases, leaving 4 bases of the junction unmatched. The CDR3 runs to 11 residues. Per germline, CDR1 SQVTM and CDR2 ANQGSEA. CDR3 DNA sequence: TGCAGCGGACAGGGGCCCGACGAGCAGTACTTC. This translates into CSGQGPDEQYF.

This clone was seen a handful of times. The chain has TRBV19 and TRBJ2-6; 9 bases map to TRBD1. The junction had 6 bases not matched to a gene; V was cut back by 7 bases and J by 2 bases. CDR3 length equals 16 residues. Germline V gene lookup returns CDR1 LNHDA and CDR2 SQIVND (reference sequence). The chain's CDR3 is CASTLQGAAGANVLTF. Written as DNA, the CDR3 is TGTGCCAGTACTCTACAGGGGGCAGCTGGGGCCAACGTCCTGACTTTC. Together with reference TRBV19 and TRBJ2-6, the CDR3 gives the full variable domain: DGGITQSPKYLFRKEGQNVTLSCEQNLNHDAMYWYRQDPGQGLRLIYYSQIVNDFQKGDIAEGYSVSREKKESFPLTVTSAQKNPTAFYLCASTLQGAAGANVLTFGAGSRLTVL.

The chain is built from TRBV25-1 and TRBJ1-1, with D hard to call. Trimming shortened V by 4 bases and J by 0 bases, and 9 bases separated the two germline ends. CDR1 is MGHDK and CDR2 is SYGVNS in the germline V gene. This CDR3 comprises 14 residues. CDR3 bases: TGTGCCAGCAGTGTAAGTACCCTGAACACTGAAGCTTTCTTT. Translating it yields CASSVSTLNTEAFF.

The chain is built from TRBV2 and TRBJ1-6, with 8 bases lining up with TRBD1. Losses at the gene ends were 6 bases for V and 5 bases for J; bases not matched to a gene: 3. CDR1 and CDR2 (germline): SNHLY, FYNNEI. The length of the CDR3 is 14 residues. CDR3 amino acids: CASSVGQDNSPLHF. CDR3 bases: TGTGCCAGCAGCGTGGGACAGGATAATTCACCCCTCCACTTT.

The chain recombines TRBV5-8 with TRBJ2-3; D unclear. Germline CDR1 reads SGHTS; CDR2 reads YDEGEE. Trimming left V 6 bases short and J 2 bases short, with 16 bases between. The CDR3 contains 15 residues. The CDR3 DNA is TGTGCCAGCACCCTTAACAGAAAGATCACAGATACGCAGTATTTT. Its protein product is CASTLNRKITDTQYF. Complete variable domain (other parts from reference TRBV5-8 and TRBJ2-3): EAGVTQSPTHLIKTRGQQATLRCSPISGHTSVYWYQQALGLGLQFLLWYDEGEERNRGNFPPRFSGRQFPNYSSELNVNALELEDSALYLCASTLNRKITDTQYFGPGTRLTVL.

In this sample, this clone turned up a few times. CDR3 sequence: CASSERRTSMETQYF. The CDR3 DNA follows: TGTGCCAGCAGTGAAAGGAGGACTAGCATGGAGACCCAGTACTTC. V usage is TRBV6-1 and J usage is TRBJ2-5; the match to TRBD2 covers 8 bases. The CDR3 extends over 15 amino acids. CDR1 MNHNS and CDR2 SASEGT come from the germline V gene. Trimming at V came to 2 bases and at J to 5 bases, leaving 7 bases not matched to a gene.